The source of this T cell receptor beta chain is a study of vaccination effects on CD4 cells after COVID-19 (dated by TCRdb to about 2022). Notes on the research overall: To identify antigen-specific CD4+ T cell clonotypes by their expansion, the ViraFEST assay first stimulated PBMC with viral peptide pools and then applied TCR sequencing. Across the study, the median time from the second dose to post-vaccine sampling was 72 days (range 14 to 241). Samples were taken from three convalescent patients early (day +14) and late (day +241, +227, +161 respectively) after vaccination. Cultures from other donors in the study were sequenced with the Oncomine TCR Beta short-read assay on an Illumina iSeq 100. The study compared SARS-CoV-2 spike-specific CD4+ TCR repertoires before and after mRNA vaccination in COVID-19 convalescent patients and infection-naive vaccine recipients. Each well held around 2 million PBMC cultured in IMDM containing roughly 5% human AB serum, roughly 10 IU/ml IL-2 and gentamicin, along with around 9.4 ug/ml peptides. Altogether, nine to ten COVID-19 convalescent patients and several SARS-CoV-2-naive healthy vaccine recipients made up the full study.

Library generation was performed with the immunoSEQ multiplex PCR assay. DNA from the cultured, isolated CD4+ T cells was subjected to TCR beta CDR3 sequencing. Turning to the authors' computational methods: Non-productive TCR sequences were discarded, and reads were trimmed to the CDR3 region, with only CDR3s of 7 or more amino acids retained. Antigen-specific clonotypes were identified using the MANAFEST web app by comparison of expansion in peptide wells against reference cultures. Positive clones required FDR<0.05 expansion versus reference and all other wells, odds ratio above 5, and frequency above 0.1% in two replicate wells. A clonotype was called cross-reactive if it was significantly expanded both in SARS-CoV-2 spike wells and in at least one common cold coronavirus spike condition. CDR3 similarity was assessed by Levenshtein distance with the stringdist R package, and unrooted trees were built with ape in R 3.6.1. What TCRdb holds here is the immuneACCESS table cut down to in-frame rearrangements. Part of the clones is not present; checked against another copy, under half of the missing clones reflect an unresolved V gene, and the others are unexplained. The V and J calls and clone size were taken over from that table, and D and trimming were inferred from the DNA. A total of some 46,000 clones appear in this sample, about 80% of them only once. The ten largest clones add up to 3.5% to 4.5% of the sample.

Broad study findings and their caveats: The study was limited by a small number of convalescent patients, and early post-infection timepoints were lacking. Marked clonal contraction was observed in both infection-induced and vaccine-induced clones at late post-vaccination timepoints, consistent with waning T cell responses. In convalescent patients, the post-vaccine spike-reactive repertoire was composed mainly of new vaccine-induced clones that were largely distinct from infection-induced clones.

Comment on this clone: What this receptor recognizes is not known. A junction boundary mismatches the germline segment, possibly from a read error.

After approximately eleven days of culture, CD4+ T cells were isolated with the EasySep CD4+ T cell isolation kit. PCR-confirmed SARS-CoV-2 infection had occurred in convalescent patients between March and December 2020, before the Alpha, Beta and Delta variants emerged in the United States. Each participant got two doses of an mRNA SARS-CoV-2 vaccine, either BNT162b2 or mRNA-1273. On days 3 and 7, half of the culture medium was replaced with fresh IL-2-containing medium. Unless noted otherwise, every peptide stimulation condition was cultured in triplicate wells. Using Ficoll-Paque Plus gradient centrifugation, PBMC were separated from whole blood and then either used fresh or cryopreserved at -140C. The QIAamp micro DNA kit was used to extract genomic DNA from the cultured CD4+ T cells. According to the germline V gene, CDR1 reads SNHLY and CDR2 reads FYNNEI. The CDR3 contains 11 residues, cysteine and phenylalanine counted. Only the CDR3 DNA stays, 33 bases, in frame from base 1.

Source: CD4+ T cells from PBMCs cultured without peptide, taken after COVID-19 vaccination. The rearranged segments are TRBV2 and TRBJ1-1, with no D gene named confidently. This sequence was found in a human donor who had a prior SARS-CoV-2 infection. The DNA reads TGTGCCAGCAGTGAATTCGGGTCCCAGATCTTT. This encodes CASSEFGSQIF.